The 4 T cell receptor beta chains reported below all come from one sample, sequenced in a study of T cells expressing NK-cell markers. After re-calling the 5' RACE reads, TCRdb lists one entry per CDR3 protein, DNA absent. In all, the sample yields 200,000 to 300,000 distinct CDR3 sequences. The sample taken for sequencing was blood T cells: a sorted CD56 or NKG2C T cell subset, CD4+ or CD8+ T cells, or bulk PBMC T cells (not recorded which). The receptors come from a woman between 18 and 70 years old in good health.

The chain has TRBV2 and TRBJ1-3. The CDR3 has 14 amino acids. Germline lookup yields CDR1 SNHLY and CDR2 FYNNEI. CDR3 sequence: CASSLSGKGNTIYF.

This CDR3 reads CSASRLAGASYTDTQYF. The genes are TRBV20-1 and TRBJ2-3; absent DNA, TCRdb's TRBD2 call cannot be checked. The CDR3 consists of 17 residues. The germline V gene encodes CDR1 DFQATT and CDR2 SNEGSKA (reference sequence).

The chain is built from TRBV11-1 and TRBJ2-2; TCRdb names TRBD2, which stays unverified in the absence of DNA. This CDR3 contains 13 residues. The germline gives CDR1 SGHAT, CDR2 FQDESV (reference sequence). CDR3 protein: CASTASGAGELFF.

The CDR3 loop is CASSGTGNLAKNIQYF. This chain connects TRBV9 to TRBJ2-4; TCRdb reports TRBD1, a call that lacks DNA to check it against. The CDR3 contains 16 residues. CDR1 SGDLS and CDR2 YYNGEE come from the germline V gene.